This T cell receptor beta chain was found in a study of cytomegalovirus exposure and HLA in healthy donors. As for the study in general: A previous analysis identified more than 100 million unique TCR beta sequences derived from about 180 million T cells.

While unrecorded immune exposures were likely, the donors were nominally healthy when sampled. This CDR3 has 13 residues. The V gene lost 5 bases and the J gene lost 5 bases, with 12 bases spanning the gap. Germline V gene sequence: CDR1 LNHDA, CDR2 SQIVND (reference sequence). The primer mix had 60 Vbeta and 13 Jbeta primers. Study processing details: There were around 80 million unique TCR beta chains by a later count, and approximately 10 million of them were shared. Clones were read by immunoSEQ multiplex PCR, and TCRdb kept only the in-frame ones, dropping some. The V and J calls and clone size come from that table; D and trimming were worked out from the DNA. This sample carries some 75,000 clones, with under 6.5% going to the ten biggest clones.

This receptor was identified in a man aged 35 to 55 in good health and CMV-seronegative. The sequencing input was PBMCs. The V call is TRBV19, the J call TRBJ1-1, with D uncertain. The CDR3 is CASSPREYTEAFF. CDR3 sequence (DNA): TGTGCCAGTAGTCCTCGGGAATATACTGAAGCTTTCTTT.